This T cell receptor beta chain was observed in a study of blood T cells in healthy people across ages. CDR1 and CDR2 (germline): SGDLS, YYNGEE. Trimming took off 2 bases at V and 2 bases at J, with 12 bases between the two ends. The CDR3 loop spans 15 amino acids. Through a sample-barcoded 5' primer and a J-beta primer mix, a second PCR was run for roughly 7 to 12 cycles. TCRdb recomputed calls from the 5' RACE reads with MiXCR, one row per CDR3 protein. This table holds about 640,000 distinct CDR3 sequences, roughly 58% found once. This receptor was identified in a man aged 55 to 69 in good health. Sequencing input: blood. J is TRBJ2-3 and V is TRBV9, with D unclear. The CDR3 nucleotides read TGTGCCAGCAGCGTGGGCTCCGTCCCCACAGATACGCAGTATTTT. This translates into CASSVGSVPTDTQYF.